This TCR beta chain derives from a study of T cell responses to AZD1222 COVID-19 vaccine. This table comes from immunoSEQ multiplex PCR, and its TCRdb copy is limited to in-frame clones, with some not included. This table holds approximately 160,000 clones, more than 85% found once. Study-level findings and limits: Repertoires were obtained solely post-peak T cell response. Most donors were white British, females outnumbered males, and clonal diversity was possibly underestimated.

Turning to this clone: What it recognizes is unknown.

Material: peripheral blood, obtained on day 0 of AZD1222 vaccination. The clonotype was recovered from an adult in good health.

CDR3 sequence reads: CASSLSSFNEKLFF. The CDR3 DNA follows: TGTGCCAGCAGCTTAAGTTCGTTTAATGAAAAACTGTTTTTT. The chain carries TRBV7-8 and TRBJ1-4; D is undetermined. This CDR3 contains 14 residues. V was clipped by 2 bases and J by 4 bases, with 8 bases between them. Germline V CDR1 and CDR2: SGHVS, FQNEAQ. Full variable domain (rest looked up from reference TRBV7-8 and TRBJ1-4): GAGVSQSPRYKVAKRGQDVALRCDPISGHVSLFWYQQALGQGPEFLTYFQNEAQLDKSGLPSDRFFAERPEGSVSTLKIQRTQQEDSAVYLCASSLSSFNEKLFFGSGTQLSVL.